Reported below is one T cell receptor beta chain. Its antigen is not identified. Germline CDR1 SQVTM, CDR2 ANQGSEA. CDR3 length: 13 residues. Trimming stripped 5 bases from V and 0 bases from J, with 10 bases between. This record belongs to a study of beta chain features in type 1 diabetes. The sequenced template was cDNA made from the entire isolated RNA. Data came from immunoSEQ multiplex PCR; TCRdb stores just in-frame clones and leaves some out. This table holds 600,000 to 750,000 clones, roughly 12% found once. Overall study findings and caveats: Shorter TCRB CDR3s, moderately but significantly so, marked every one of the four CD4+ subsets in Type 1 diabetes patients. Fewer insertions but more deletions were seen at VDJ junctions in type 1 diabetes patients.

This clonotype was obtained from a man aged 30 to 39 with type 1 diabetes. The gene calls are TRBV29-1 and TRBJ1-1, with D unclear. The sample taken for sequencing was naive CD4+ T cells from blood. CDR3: CSVSVAMNTEAFF. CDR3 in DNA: TGCAGCGTTTCGGTTGCAATGAACACTGAAGCTTTCTTT.